The T cell receptor beta chain under discussion was sequenced for a study of shared clonotypes between healthy human individuals (dated by TCRdb to the early 2020s). Regarding the study in general: The cohort included three men and a couple of women between 18 and 49 years of age. Per donor, three plates each were used for CD4 naive and CD4 memory, two for CD8 naive, and one for CD8 memory. Blood TCR repertoires of a handful of healthy adults were deeply sequenced to estimate repertoire size and the extent of clonotype sharing between individuals. To increase sequencing depth and limit assay-specific biases, TCR repertoire library preparation and sequencing were carried out by different laboratories using diverse techniques. Between about 0.8 and 9 billion PBMCs per donor were obtained by leukapheresis. General findings and caveats noted by the study authors: Rarefaction of sorted-subset datasets indicated incomplete sequencing despite the large sequencing depth. Only blood was sampled, and tissue TCR repertoires likely differ from those in blood. When a few donors were compared, the shared fraction of clonotypes was approximately 5% for naive CD4, around 3.6% for naive CD8, 2.3% for memory CD4, and less than 0.45% for memory CD8. Based on pairwise subsampling, the degree of clonotype sharing among donors was expected to be affected by sequencing depth. Naive subsets generally had larger estimated clonotype richness than memory subsets. Because the study included a small number of donors, the genetic and exposure-history diversity represented was limited. Higher generation probabilities were observed for clonotypes shared by all four sorted-subset donors than for non-shared clonotypes.

In the germline V gene, CDR1 corresponds to MNHEY and CDR2 to SVGAGI. The CDR3, from cysteine to phenylalanine, totals 13 residues. Here the CDR3 DNA is all that survives: 39 bases in frame from base 1. V drops 6 bases and J drops 2 bases, leaving 11 bases in between. For the CD8 naive samples, CD45RO-negative cells were positively selected for CCR7, yielding a CD45RA+CCR7+ population from which TemRA cells were excluded. The donors were healthy, HIV-negative adults who had no recently reported acute infections or vaccinations. Every donor was a Caucasian adult residing in Nashville, Tennessee, USA. Blood was collected by leukapheresis, and PBMCs were isolated by Ficoll-Histopaque density gradient centrifugation and then cryopreserved in liquid nitrogen vapor phase. Analytical flow cytometry was used to check the purity and quantity of every magnetically sorted T cell population. From each sorted fraction, genomic DNA was isolated and quantified by UV absorbance on a Nanodrop 2000c.

Notes on this clone: Its antigen remains unidentified. No base quality values were provided; no much bigger clone lies one nucleotide off.

Using the deep immunoSEQ assay, multiplex PCR amplified TCR CDR3 regions from genomic DNA. Genomic DNA extracted from each cell subset was distributed evenly over all wells of several immunoSEQ 96-well plates, and each plate served as one replicate. For sorted subsets, around 200 ng genomic DNA, equal to some 28,000 T cell genomes, was loaded into each replicate PCR. Purified libraries were quantified with a Qubit 3.0 fluorometer, sized on a Bioanalyzer 2100, and re-quantified with the KAPA Library Quantification kit. A separate single-read 150-cycle Illumina NextSeq 550 flow cell was used to sequence each immunoSEQ 96-well plate. Per the original workflow: Because the immunoSEQ output held only junctional sequences and lacked quality scores, the filtering could not match the filtering applied to full-length reads. Sequences were annotated with PyIR, a Python wrapper for IgBLAST v1.9, and V/J genes and CDR3 were assigned using IMGT germline references. Reads with weak V/J assignments (E-value above 1e-6), missing CDR3, stop codons, out-of-frame junctions, or ambiguous translated residues were removed. A V3J clonotype was defined by an identical inferred V gene, J gene, and CDR3 amino acid sequence. Percentage overlap between repertoires was computed as shared unique clonotypes divided by the size of the smaller repertoire. RTK rarefaction, the Chao1 estimator, and Recon v2.1 estimates of unobserved clonotypes were used to assess repertoire richness. Generation probabilities for all TCRbeta clonotypes obtained by the gDNA method from several donors were computed using OLGA. TCRdb carries this immuneACCESS record with in-frame sequences only. Its versions omit some clonotypes, under half of them owing to an unresolved V gene in the studies checked, with the rest unexplained. V and J calls plus clone size are reproduced from that table; the DNA served to infer D and trimming. The sample table shows roughly 2.1 million clones, and approximately 94% are seen once. 1.5% to 2% of the sample lies in the top ten.

The sequence joins TRBV6-5 to TRBJ2-7; there is no confident call for the D gene. The sample comprised naive CD8+ T cells from PBMCs. In light of the paper, this sample's cell subset or site label describes: CD45RA+CCR7+. This TCR was sampled from a man younger than 30 in good health. Some clones in this sample may be carry-over from other donors' samples. This receptor has the CDR3 CASSPDGAYEQYF. The DNA reads as follows: TGTGCCAGCAGCCCCGACGGAGCCTACGAGCAGTACTTC.